This T cell receptor beta chain was documented in a study of pediatric ulcerative colitis. Between the trimmed V and J ends, which lost 4 bases and 0 bases, there was a span of 13 bases. The length of the CDR3 is 16 residues. The germline V gene has CDR1 MDHEN and CDR2 SYDVKM. TCRdb's copy holds only in-frame clones and misses some; the assay was immunoSEQ multiplex PCR. In the table there are more than 50,000 clones, 85% to 90% of which are singletons. Controls had normal endoscopy and no IBD diagnosis within a year. The source material was blood. The chain is built from TRBV28 and TRBJ1-3; possibly TRBD1 for D (5 bases). The receptor's source is a boy aged 10-17 years who was a control in a study of pediatric ulcerative colitis. CDR3 coding DNA: TGTGCCAGCAGTTACCGGGACGCAGGCTCTGGAAACACCATATATTTT. Protein sequence: CASSYRDAGSGNTIYF.